Sequencing of this TCR beta chain was carried out in a study of cytotoxic CD8 clonotypes in ibrutinib-treated CLL. Study-wide findings and caveats: In comparison with age-matched healthy donors, baseline clonality was higher and tracked circulating CD8+ T-cell counts. Different sampling times were used for sustained-remission and progressing patients.

This CDR3 is 16 amino acids long. Germline V gives CDR1 SGDLS, CDR2 YYNGEE. Trimming left V 0 bases short and J 2 bases short, with 15 bases between. As regards this clone: The antigen remains undetermined.

A 1 in 200,000 to 1 in 1 million T cell depth was the sequencing target. Repertoires were generated with immunoSEQ multiplex PCR, while TCRdb's copy carries only in-frame clones and drops some. In the table there are 250,000 to 350,000 clones, 70% to 80% of which are singletons. This chain joins TRBV9 and TRBJ2-7; the D is unclear. The TCR originated in a human donor with chronic lymphocytic leukemia. The sample here was PBMCs, taken at disease progression, from a patient treated with ibrutinib. The CDR3 region is CASSVEALSNPYEQYF. DNA of the CDR3: TGTGCCAGCAGCGTAGAGGCTTTGTCAAACCCCTACGAGCAGTACTTC.